Listed here is a single TCR beta chain. This record belongs to a study of T-cell memory formation after mild COVID-19. TCRdb re-called the 5' RACE reads with MiXCR, one entry per CDR3 protein. This repertoire shows under 300,000 distinct CDR3 sequences, 15% to 20% found once; its top ten account for 3.5% to 4%. After removal of 5 bases from V and 2 bases from J, the junction contained 11 bases not matched to a gene. Germline CDR1 and CDR2: LNHDA and SQIVND (reference sequence). CDR3 size: 17 residues. This TCR was recovered from a man between 18 and 35 years old who had mild COVID-19 (a few samples of this study predate the infection). Cell type and time point are not known. The J gene is TRBJ2-2, the V gene TRBV19, with 7 bases aligning to TRBD2. Material for sequencing was PBMCs or a T cell subset sorted from them (not recorded which). Here the CDR3 DNA reads TGTGCCAGTAGTGCTACGGGGCTAGCGGTAAACACCGGGGAGCTGTTTTTT. Protein sequence: CASSATGLAVNTGELFF.